This T cell receptor beta chain was obtained from a study of chemoradiotherapy in HPV16-positive cancers (dated by TCRdb to between 2020 and 2023). Turning to the overall study: Functional T-cell assays on cells from a couple of HPV16-positive patients defined candidate HPV-specific T-cell clones and common TCR motifs. The candidate HPV-specific TCRs and motifs were then tracked in TCR repertoires from about 93 patients with HPV-related cancers. The study asked whether T-cell immunity against the HPV oncoproteins E6 and E7 changes during chemoradiotherapy and whether it affects survival.

Points the paper makes about the study in general: Expansion of candidate HPV-specific clones and E7-related TCR motifs was observed in the tumor microenvironment during treatment, whereas no such expansion was observed for non-HPV-specific T cells. In HPV16-positive patients, expansion of HPV-responsive T cells during chemoradiotherapy was found to be associated with improved recurrence-free survival. The functional definition of HPV-specific T cells was derived from only two HPV16-positive patients, and the survival association was reported for HPV16-positive patients.

Library preparation used the immunoSEQ multiplex PCR assay. The immuneACCESS repertoire file appears here via TCRdb, limited to in-frame rearrangements. These files lack a portion of the clones; in checked studies, under half of the deficit traces to unresolved V genes, and the cause of the others is not known. Within this sample are approximately 8,300 clones, with about 80% of them counted one time only. Over 8% of the sample belongs to the ten largest clones. From V the trimming removes 5 bases and from J it removes 12 bases, while the gene matches leave 7 bases of the junction unaccounted for. From its cysteine to its phenylalanine, the CDR3 spans 10 amino acids. Kept here is only the CDR3 DNA, which spans 30 bases and is read in frame from base 1. The CDR1 and CDR2 encoded by the germline V gene (reference sequence) are DFQATT and SNEGSKA. Comment on this clone: No antigen is known for it. No much larger clone is present one base from it, and per-base qualities are unavailable.

Repertoires were sampled repeatedly over the course of chemoradiotherapy, so clonal expansion could be followed in the tumor microenvironment. This specimen was collected from a patient who underwent chemoradiotherapy. This TCR came from a human donor with HPV-associated anogenital cancer. This chain is built from TRBV20-1 and TRBJ2-7, with 7 bases aligning to TRBD2. The nucleotide sequence reads as follows: TGCAGTGCTGTCCGGGGGGAACGGTACTTC. Its translation is CSAVRGERYF.